This entry lists 13 T cell receptor beta chains sequenced from one sample in a study of cytomegalovirus exposure and HLA in healthy donors. Using immunoSEQ multiplex PCR, the repertoire was profiled, and TCRdb retains in-frame clones only, with some absent. The sample yields 190,000 or so clones, approximately 84% seen once. The sample comprised PBMCs. Source of these receptors: a woman aged 18-29 years in good health and CMV-seropositive.

This clone came up once. The V and J genes are TRBV18 and TRBJ2-5; a weak D match, TRBD1 (5 bases). CDR3 length equals 15 residues. Trimming shortened V by 3 bases and J by 5 bases, and 16 bases separated the two germline ends. Germline-derived CDR1 and CDR2 are KGHSH and LQKENI. CDR3 sequence: CASSPNQGYQETQYF. The CDR3 coding sequence is TGTGCCAGCTCACCGAACCAGGGATATCAGGAGACCCAGTACTTC.

The chain has TRBV9 and TRBJ2-5; 10 bases map to TRBD1. The CDR3 length is 16 residues. From germline, CDR1 is SGDLS and CDR2 YYNGEE. Losses at the gene ends were 0 bases for V and 5 bases for J; bases not matched to a gene: 7. The DNA for the CDR3 is TGTGCCAGCAGCGTAGATGGGACAGGGGCCTCCGAGACCCAGTACTTC. It translates to CASSVDGTGASETQYF.

The chain links TRBV19 to TRBJ2-6; 12 bases fit TRBD1. Trimming removed 4 bases from V and 4 bases from J; junction bases left unmatched: 14. Looked up from germline, CDR1 is LNHDA and CDR2 is SQIVND (reference sequence). The CDR3 covers 20 residues. CDR3 DNA sequence: TGTGCCAGTAGTACAGAATCTCCGGGACAGGGGGCGAAGGGGGCCAACGTCCTGACTTTC. It yields the protein CASSTESPGQGAKGANVLTF.

Of note for this clone: Sequence at one end of the junction differs from germline and may be a read error. V gene TRBV15 combines with J gene TRBJ2-1; 7 bases line up with TRBD2. Germline CDR1 reads LNHNV; CDR2 reads YYDKDF (reference sequence). The CDR3 length is 18 residues. CDR3 nucleotide sequence: TGTGCCACCAGCAGAGATGGTCTTAGGGAGGGCTCCCACAATGAGCAGTTCTTC. This codes for CATSRDGLREGSHNEQFF.

J is TRBJ1-1 and V is TRBV28; D possibly corresponds to TRBD1 (5 bases). This CDR3 has 13 amino acids. V lost 0 bases and J 4 bases, leaving 6 bases between the germline ends. Germline lookup yields CDR1 MDHEN and CDR2 SYDVKM. The CDR3 nucleotides are TGTGCCAGCAGTTTATGGACAGCCACTGAAGCTTTCTTT. Its translation: CASSLWTATEAFF.

This clone was recorded many times. The CDR3 DNA is TGTGCCAGCAGTCTAGCGGTTCTGGGAGAGCAGTACTTC. Its translation is CASSLAVLGEQYF. The V call is TRBV27, the J call TRBJ2-7, with 7 bases matching TRBD2. The length of the CDR3 is 13 residues. The germline V gene encodes CDR1 MNHEY and CDR2 SMNVEV (reference sequence). J lost 7 bases, V lost 5 bases, and 8 bases had no gene match.

The chain uses TRBV2 and TRBJ2-7; no clear D gene. Germline values: CDR1 SNHLY, CDR2 FYNNEI. Trimming left V 5 bases short and J 4 bases short, with 9 bases between. This CDR3 is built from 12 residues. This chain's CDR3 is CASSNPRYEQYF. CDR3 DNA sequence: TGTGCCAGCAGTAACCCACGGTACGAGCAGTACTTC.

This chain uses TRBV2 with TRBJ1-2, with a tentative D call TRBD1 (6 bases). Looked up from germline, CDR1 is SNHLY and CDR2 is FYNNEI. Trimming removed 2 bases from V and 2 bases from J, with 15 bases in between. The CDR3 is 16 amino acids. In DNA form, the CDR3 reads TGTGCCAGCAGTGAAAACGGAGGGGGGGTAAACTATGGCTACACCTTC. Translated: CASSENGGGVNYGYTF.

The V gene is TRBV5-6, the J gene TRBJ1-1, with TRBD1 as a possible D gene (5 bases). The CDR3 is 12 amino acids. CDR1 and CDR2 from the germline V gene are SGHDT and YYEEEE. With 7 bases removed from V and 6 bases from J, the gap between germline ends came to 13 bases. CDR3 residues: CASGSGSPEAFF. DNA of the CDR3: TGTGCCAGCGGCTCAGGGTCTCCTGAAGCTTTCTTT. The full variable domain, in which reference TRBV5-6 and TRBJ1-1 provide the parts outside the CDR3, is DAGVTQSPTHLIKTRGQQVTLRCSPKSGHDTVSWYQQALGQGPQFIFQYYEEEERQRGNFPDRFSGHQFPNYSSELNVNALLLGDSALYLCASGSGSPEAFFGQGTRLTVV.

This sequence joins TRBV5-8 and TRBJ1-6, with 11 bases fitting TRBD1. Per the germline V gene, CDR1 is SGHTS and CDR2 is YDEGEE. This CDR3 has 15 residues. V lost 4 bases and J lost 5; bases outside the gene matches: 2. The CDR3 sequence is CASSTGQGDNSPLHF. The CDR3, as DNA: TGTGCCAGCAGCACGGGACAGGGGGATAATTCACCCCTCCACTTT.

J is TRBJ2-5 and V is TRBV6-6, with a weak D call TRBD2 (6 bases). V gave up 2 bases and J gave up 4 bases, with 14 bases separating them. Germline V lookup: CDR1 MNHNY, CDR2 SVGAGI (reference sequence). The length of the CDR3 is 15 residues. In DNA, the CDR3 is TGTGCCAGCAGTTACCCCCGCGGGGACCTAGAGACCCAGTACTTC. This gives the protein CASSYPRGDLETQYF.

The chain joins TRBV6-5 to TRBJ1-5; the D is unclear. This CDR3 has 16 amino acids. CDR1 is MNHEY, CDR2 SVGAGI, per germline. Trimming took 2 bases from V and 0 from J, leaving 11 bases between them. The CDR3 nucleotides read TGTGCCAGCAGTTACGTTGACACCTATAGCAATCAGCCCCAGCATTTT. The encoded protein is CASSYVDTYSNQPQHF.

This clone has just one count. V is TRBV10-3 and J is TRBJ2-5, with TRBD2 matching 9 bases. Germline lookup yields CDR1 ENHRY and CDR2 SYGVKD. The ends lost 7 bases at V and 2 bases at J; junction bases unmatched: 17. There are 18 residues in the CDR3. This chain's CDR3 is CAIKNSASGEVGQETQYF. The DNA of the CDR3 is TGTGCCATCAAGAACTCGGCTAGCGGGGAGGTGGGGCAAGAGACCCAGTACTTC.